This T cell receptor beta chain stems from a study of OX40 agonist ivuxolimab in advanced cancers. Study context: Ivuxolimab was administered intravenously to patients at 0.01 to 10 mg/kg every 2 weeks.

Clones were sequenced by immunoSEQ multiplex PCR, and TCRdb holds only the in-frame ones, with some missing. Seen here are nearly 80,000 clones, more than 90% observed once, and the top ten hold 7.1%. The germline gives CDR1 LNHDA, CDR2 SQIVND (reference sequence). V shed 4 bases and J shed 0 bases, with 6 bases lying between them. CDR3 length: 14 residues. Study-wide results and caveats: Clonal expansion in partial responders at 0.1-3.0 mg/kg ranked among the lowest.

Concerning this clone itself: Its antigen is still unknown.

The chain couples TRBV19 to TRBJ1-4; D gene uncertain. The receptor was isolated from an adult with an advanced solid tumor such as melanoma, head and neck, liver or kidney cancer. The material sequenced was CD4+ or CD8+ T cells sorted from blood, taken in a trial of the OX40 agonist ivuxolimab. The CDR3 loop is CASSTWATNEKLFF. CDR3 in DNA: TGTGCCAGTAGTACCTGGGCAACTAATGAAAAACTGTTTTTT.